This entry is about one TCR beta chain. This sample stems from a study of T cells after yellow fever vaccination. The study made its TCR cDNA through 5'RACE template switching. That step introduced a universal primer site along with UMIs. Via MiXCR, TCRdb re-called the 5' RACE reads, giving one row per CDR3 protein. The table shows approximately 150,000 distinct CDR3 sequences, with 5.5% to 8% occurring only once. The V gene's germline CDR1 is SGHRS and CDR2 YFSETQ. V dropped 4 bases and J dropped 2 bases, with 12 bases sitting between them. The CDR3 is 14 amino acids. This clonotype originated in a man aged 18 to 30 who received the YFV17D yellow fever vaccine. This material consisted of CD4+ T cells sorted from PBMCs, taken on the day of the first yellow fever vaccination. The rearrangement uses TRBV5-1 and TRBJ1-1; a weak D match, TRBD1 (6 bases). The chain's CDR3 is CASSSGGRNTEAFF. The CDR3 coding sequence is TGCGCCAGCAGCAGCGGGGGCCGAAACACTGAAGCTTTCTTT.